The 20 T cell receptor beta chains listed next were all sequenced from one sample in a study of cytomegalovirus exposure and HLA in healthy donors. PCR employed 60 Vbeta and 13 Jbeta primers. Assay: immunoSEQ multiplex PCR; the TCRdb copy retains only in-frame clones and omits some. The sample lists about 200,000 clones; about 81% were seen once. The material sequenced was PBMCs. The source is a woman in her thirties or forties in good health and CMV-seronegative.

The chain uses TRBV30 and TRBJ2-3, with D perhaps TRBD2 (6 bases). The CDR3 sequence is 15 residues long. CDR1 is GTSNPN and CDR2 is SVGIG in the germline V gene (reference sequence). V was trimmed by 0 bases and J by 6 bases, leaving 16 bases between them. This CDR3 reads CAWSVSLAAQDTQYF. The DNA for the CDR3 is TGTGCCTGGAGTGTATCACTAGCCGCACAGGATACGCAGTATTTT.

The V and J genes are TRBV7-3 and TRBJ2-1, with 13 nucleotides matching TRBD2. Germline CDR1 and CDR2: SGHTA and FQGTGA. V lost 4 bases to trimming and J lost 6 bases; unmatched junction nucleotides: 9. This CDR3 spans 17 amino acids. The CDR3 DNA follows: TGTGCCAGCAGCTCGAAGGGACTAGCGGGAAGCGGCAATGAGCAGTTCTTC. Its protein is CASSSKGLAGSGNEQFF.

The chain uses TRBV7-3 and TRBJ2-1; 10 nucleotides match TRBD1. J was trimmed by 7 bases and V by 5 bases; bases with no gene match: 5. In germline, CDR1 is SGHTA, CDR2 FQGTGA. The CDR3 runs to 14 residues. The CDR3 protein is CASSLGQGWNEQFF. The CDR3 region has the DNA TGTGCCAGCAGCCTGGGACAGGGGTGGAATGAGCAGTTCTTC.

This sequence joins TRBV6-1 and TRBJ2-1, with D perhaps matching TRBD1 (6 bases). This CDR3 has 13 amino acids. The V gene lost 5 bases and the J gene lost 7 bases, with 12 bases spanning the gap. Germline lookup yields CDR1 MNHNS and CDR2 SASEGT. The DNA for the CDR3 is TGTGCCAGCAGTAAACAGGGAAATAATGAGCAGTTCTTC. This codes for CASSKQGNNEQFF.

The chain links TRBV6-5 to TRBJ2-7; 9 nucleotides line up with TRBD2. The CDR3 loop spans 15 amino acids. J was trimmed by 1 base and V by 5 bases; bases with no gene match: 6. Germline V gene data show CDR1 as MNHEY and CDR2 as SVGAGI. The CDR3 protein is CASSVRTSGSYEQYF. CDR3 bases: TGTGCCAGCAGTGTTCGAACTAGCGGGTCCTACGAGCAGTACTTC.

The rearrangement uses TRBV2 and TRBJ1-3; D is ambiguous. The ends were cut back, 5 bases at V and 0 bases at J, with 14 bases in the middle. CDR1 is SNHLY, CDR2 FYNNEI, per germline. The CDR3 has 16 residues. CDR3 loop: CASSPPPVYSGNTIYF. DNA for the CDR3: TGTGCCAGCAGTCCCCCCCCGGTCTACTCTGGAAACACCATATATTTT.

The V and J genes are TRBV19 and TRBJ2-2; the D gene is possibly TRBD2 (5 bases). The germline V and J ends were trimmed by 4 bases and 0 bases, with 9 bases remaining between them. In germline, CDR1 is LNHDA, CDR2 SQIVND (reference sequence). CDR3 length: 15 amino acids. DNA of the CDR3: TGTGCCAGTAGTAGAGCGGTCTCGAACACCGGGGAGCTGTTTTTT. It encodes CASSRAVSNTGELFF.

The chain links TRBV7-9 to TRBJ1-4, with 12 bases matching TRBD1. CDR1 and CDR2 from the germline V gene are SEHNR and FQNEAQ (reference sequence). This CDR3 has 17 amino acids. V was clipped by 9 bases and J by 6 bases; unmatched bases: 14. The CDR3 here is CASGPGQGARIDEKLFF. For the CDR3, the DNA is TGTGCCAGTGGTCCGGGACAGGGGGCGCGAATTGATGAAAAACTGTTTTTT.

This clone was picked up one time. The genes are TRBV2 and TRBJ2-7; 8 bases fit TRBD1. The germline V gene has CDR1 SNHLY and CDR2 FYNNEI. J gave up 1 base and V 11 bases, and 7 bases lay outside the gene matches. The CDR3 has 13 amino acids. As DNA, the CDR3 is TGTGCCTGCGGGACAGGCCGATCCTACGAGCAGTACTTC. It is translated as CACGTGRSYEQYF.

CDR3 protein: CASSFWGGRANYGYTF. CDR3 nucleotide sequence: TGTGCCAGCAGTTTCTGGGGGGGAAGAGCTAACTATGGCTACACCTTC. The chain combines TRBV28 with TRBJ1-2; TRBD1 might be the D (5 bases). The CDR3 runs 16 residues. CDR1 and CDR2 (germline): MDHEN, SYDVKM. V shed 3 bases and J shed 0 bases, with 14 bases lying between them.

V is TRBV7-9 and J is TRBJ1-1; D remains unclear. With 2 bases removed from V and 11 bases from J, the gap between germline ends came to 12 bases. CDR3 length equals 12 residues. CDR1 is SEHNR and CDR2 is FQNEAQ in the germline V gene (reference sequence). The CDR3 DNA sequence: TGTGCCAGCAGCTTACAGGCAGAATGGGCTTTCTTT. Protein product: CASSLQAEWAFF.

J is TRBJ2-1 and V is TRBV20-1; unclear D gene. V gave up 6 bases and J gave up 4 bases, with 7 bases separating them. Germline V gives CDR1 DFQATT, CDR2 SNEGSKA (reference sequence). The CDR3 runs 11 residues. The CDR3 region has the DNA TGCAGTGCCCTACTTTACAATGAGCAGTTCTTC. Residues: CSALLYNEQFF.

The rearrangement joins TRBV28 to TRBJ1-2; possible D gene TRBD1, 5 bases. Germline CDR1 MDHEN, CDR2 SYDVKM. V shed 4 bases and J shed 4 bases, with 13 bases lying between them. The length of the CDR3 is 14 residues. The CDR3 nucleotides are TGTGCCAGCAGTTCCTATCAGGGTTCCTATGGCTACACCTTC. Protein sequence: CASSSYQGSYGYTF.

This chain uses TRBV21-1 with TRBJ2-2; the listed D gene, TRBD1, was not tested against the DNA. TRBV21-1 is classified as a pseudogene. The CDR3 length is 19 residues. This CDR3 is CASRNLLTGWIANTGELFF. CDR3 bases: TGTGCCAGCAGGAACTTATTGACAGGGTGGATCGCGAACACCGGGGAGCTGTTTTTT.

This clone appeared a few times. The rearrangement joins TRBV5-1 to TRBJ2-5, with D maybe TRBD2 (7 bases). This CDR3 has 15 amino acids. V was trimmed by 4 bases and J by 5 bases, leaving 18 bases between them. Germline values: CDR1 SGHRS, CDR2 YFSETQ. CDR3 sequence (DNA): TGCGCCAGCAGCCCCTCGAGGGGGGGCAAGGAGACCCAGTACTTC. Its protein product is CASSPSRGGKETQYF.

The table lists this clone with a count of one. The CDR3 DNA sequence: TGTGCCAGCAGCCCCGGGAGAAGGCTTGGCGCAGAGACCCAGTACTTC. Protein: CASSPGRRLGAETQYF. The rearrangement links TRBV11-3 to TRBJ2-5; weak D call: TRBD2 (6 bases). CDR1 SGHNT and CDR2 YENEEA come from the germline V gene. The ends were cut back, 5 bases at V and 4 bases at J, with 20 bases in the middle. The CDR3 loop spans 16 amino acids.

Here the CDR3 reads CASSLAVTYEQYF. CDR3 DNA sequence: TGTGCCAGCAGCTTAGCGGTAACCTACGAGCAGTACTTC. The chain combines TRBV11-2 with TRBJ2-7; D unclear. V was shortened by 1 base and J by 2 bases, with 6 bases between the two germline ends. Germline V gives CDR1 SGHAT, CDR2 FQNNGV. The CDR3 spans 13 residues.

The genes are TRBV7-3 and TRBJ2-3; 14 positions match TRBD2. Germline lookup yields CDR1 SGHTA and CDR2 FQGTGA. The CDR3 sequence is 15 residues long. Trimming cost V 5 bases and J 5 bases; bases outside gene matches: 3. CDR3 protein: CASSAGLAGGDTQYF. Here the CDR3 DNA reads TGTGCCAGCAGCGCCGGACTAGCGGGAGGAGATACGCAGTATTTT.

This rearrangement joins TRBV19 to TRBJ2-5; 9 nucleotides align to TRBD2. The germline V gene encodes CDR1 LNHDA and CDR2 SQIVND (reference sequence). The CDR3 extends over 15 amino acids. J was trimmed by 2 bases and V by 7 bases; bases with no gene match: 8. CDR3 bases: TGTGCCAGTACCCTCCGACTAGCGGAACAAGAGACCCAGTACTTC. This sequence encodes CASTLRLAEQETQYF.

The sample holds a few counts of this clone. The rearrangement joins TRBV2 to TRBJ1-1; no reliable D call. The CDR3 sequence is 13 residues long. Germline CDR1 SNHLY, CDR2 FYNNEI. Trimming took off 1 base at V and 4 bases at J, with 7 bases between the two ends. The CDR3 nucleotides read TGTGCCAGCAGTGAAGATGGCGGCACTGAAGCTTTCTTT. Protein sequence: CASSEDGGTEAFF.